This T cell receptor (beta chain) was recorded in a study of Ad26.COV2.S vaccination and SARS-CoV-2 variants. On the study more broadly: It was the COV1001 Ad26.COV2.S trial arm that included the donor. By the intramuscular route, Ad26.COV2.S was given once, or twice 56 days apart. Study results and limitations: It was vaccine recipients, not placebo recipients, who had the higher spike-specific TCR breadth.

Germline loops: CDR1 LNHNV, CDR2 YYDKDF (reference sequence). V lost 3 bases and J 1 base, leaving 6 bases between the germline ends. The CDR3 covers 14 residues. About this clone itself: Its target is unknown.

Only in-frame clones appear in the TCRdb table, and some are missing; sequencing was by immunoSEQ multiplex PCR. The table has 300,000 to 350,000 clones, 85% to 90% seen once. The treatment: approximately 18 received Ad26.COV2.S at low or high dose, single or two shots; 5 received placebo; per-sample allocation not given. Samples analyzed were those drawn on day 63 after the first vaccine or placebo injection. The sample came from a Boston adult aged 18-55 years. The receptor comes from a person aged 18-65 years who received the Ad26.COV2.S COVID-19 vaccine or a placebo. The chain carries TRBV15 and TRBJ2-2; D remains ambiguous. The source was peripheral blood, collected in a trial of Ad26.COV2.S vaccine versus placebo. The CDR3 sequence is CATSRSMNTGELFF. The CDR3 region has the DNA TGTGCCACCAGCAGGTCAATGAACACCGGGGAGCTGTTTTTT.